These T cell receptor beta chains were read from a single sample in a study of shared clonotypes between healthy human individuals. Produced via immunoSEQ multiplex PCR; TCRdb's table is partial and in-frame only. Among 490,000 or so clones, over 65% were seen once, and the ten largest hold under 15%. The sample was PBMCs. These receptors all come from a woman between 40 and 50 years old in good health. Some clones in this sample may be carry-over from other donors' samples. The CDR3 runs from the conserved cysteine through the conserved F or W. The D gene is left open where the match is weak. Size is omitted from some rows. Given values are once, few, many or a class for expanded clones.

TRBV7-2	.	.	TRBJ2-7	CASSLAGYPYEQYF	TGTGCCAGCAGCTTAGCGGGGTACCCCTACGAGCAGTACTTC
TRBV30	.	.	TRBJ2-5	CAWSVPPPGTQYF	TGTGCCTGGAGTGTGCCTCCCCCTGGGACCCAGTACTTC
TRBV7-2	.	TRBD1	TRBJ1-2	CASSPLTGIGYTF	TGTGCCAGCAGCCCCCTGACAGGGATTGGCTACACCTTC
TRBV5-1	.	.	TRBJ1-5	CASSLKGDQPQHF	TGCGCCAGCAGCTTGAAGGGGGATCAGCCCCAGCATTTT
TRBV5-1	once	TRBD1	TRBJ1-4	CASSLGTGNNEKLFF	TGCGCCAGCAGCTTGGGGACAGGGAATAATGAAAAACTGTTTTTT
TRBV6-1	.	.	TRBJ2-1	CASTSNVRVLEQFF	TGTGCCAGCACTTCGAACGTCCGGGTTCTTGAGCAGTTCTTC
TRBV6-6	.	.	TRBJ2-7	CASSSSGHYYEQYF	TGTGCCAGCAGTTCCTCGGGACATTACTACGAGCAGTACTTC
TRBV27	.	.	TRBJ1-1	CASRAGSAGEAFF	TGTGCCAGCAGGGCCGGCTCGGCGGGGGAAGCTTTCTTT
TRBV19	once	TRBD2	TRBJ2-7	CASKGLAESYEQYF	TGTGCCAGTAAGGGACTAGCGGAATCCTACGAGCAGTACTTC
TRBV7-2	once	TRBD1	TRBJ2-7	CASSSGQGAYEQYF	TGTGCCAGCAGCAGCGGACAGGGGGCCTACGAGCAGTACTTC
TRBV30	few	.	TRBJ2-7	CAWSGRGTNSYEQYF	TGTGCCTGGAGTGGCAGGGGTACTAATTCCTACGAGCAGTACTTC
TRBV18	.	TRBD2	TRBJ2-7	CASSRSGSVYEQYF	TGTGCCAGCTCACGGAGCGGGAGCGTCTACGAGCAGTACTTC
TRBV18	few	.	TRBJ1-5	CASSPSGEQPQHF	TGTGCCAGCTCACCGAGCGGGGAACAGCCCCAGCATTTT
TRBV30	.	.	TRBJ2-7	CAWTRGGEQYF	TGTGCCTGGACTAGAGGTGGCGAGCAGTACTTC
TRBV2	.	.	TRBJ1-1	CASNRLSREAFF	TGTGCCAGCAACAGACTTTCTCGTGAAGCTTTCTTT
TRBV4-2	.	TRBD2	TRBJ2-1	CASSHHSGSSKDNEQFF	TGTGCCAGCAGCCACCATAGCGGGAGCTCAAAAGACAATGAGCAGTTCTTC